The 21 T cell receptor beta chains reported below all come from one sample, sequenced in a study of shared clonotypes between healthy human individuals. The table came from immunoSEQ multiplex PCR; TCRdb's copy has only in-frame clones and leaves some out. The sample records some 2,500,000 clones, 93% being singletons. Sequencing used naive CD4+ T cells from PBMCs. Sample subset: CD45RA+ positively selected. All receptors derive from a man aged 18 to 29 in good health. Some clones in this sample may be carry-over from other donors' samples.

The chain couples TRBV28 to TRBJ2-1; tentatively, D is TRBD2 (5 bases). The length of the CDR3 is 14 residues. Germline assignment: CDR1 MDHEN and CDR2 SYDVKM. V was trimmed by 5 bases and J by 8 bases, leaving 16 bases between them. As DNA, the CDR3 is TGTGCCAGCAGTGCGAGGAGGCCGAGGGATGAGCAGTTCTTC. This translates into CASSARRPRDEQFF.

This clone was seen once. V and J are TRBV27 and TRBJ1-4; TRBD1 might be the D (6 bases). V lost 5 bases, J lost 8 bases, and 12 bases lay in between. From germline, CDR1 is MNHEY and CDR2 SMNVEV (reference sequence). This CDR3 comprises 13 residues. The CDR3 is CASSTGTREKLFF. The CDR3 coding sequence is TGTGCCAGCAGTACAGGGACTCGGGAAAAACTGTTTTTT.

This chain joins TRBV27 and TRBJ2-7; D gene uncertain. Germline V gives CDR1 MNHEY, CDR2 SMNVEV (reference sequence). The CDR3 covers 15 residues. The ends were cut back, 0 bases at V and 1 base at J, with 10 bases in the middle. CDR3 in DNA: TGTGCCAGCAGTTTATCGCGCCCCTGGTCCTACGAGCAGTACTTC. Protein: CASSLSRPWSYEQYF.

The rearrangement joins TRBV29-1 to TRBJ2-7, with no clear D. Trimming shortened V by 2 bases and J by 1 base, and 9 bases separated the two germline ends. Germline CDR1 is SQVTM and CDR2 is ANQGSEA. This CDR3 has 13 amino acids. CDR3 coding DNA: TGCAGCGTTGAATGGCTGGGTTCCTACGAGCAGTACTTC. Translated: CSVEWLGSYEQYF.

The chain recombines TRBV7-9 with TRBJ2-7; TRBD1 or TRBD2 may be the D gene (5 bases each). The CDR3 extends over 14 amino acids. Per the germline V gene, CDR1 is SEHNR and CDR2 is FQNEAQ (reference sequence). The V and J ends lost 4 bases and 5 bases respectively, with 15 bases between them. The CDR3 region has the DNA TGTGCCAGCAGCTCAAGACAGAGGGCGAACGAGCAGTACTTC. It encodes CASSSRQRANEQYF.

The V and J genes are TRBV7-2 and TRBJ1-5; D is ambiguous. This CDR3 contains 14 residues. Germline loops: CDR1 SGHTA, CDR2 FQGNSA. The V gene lost 1 base and the J gene lost 4 bases, with 8 bases spanning the gap. The CDR3 spells CASSLVGQNQPQHF. CDR3 bases: TGTGCCAGCAGCTTAGTTGGGCAGAATCAGCCCCAGCATTTT. The full variable domain, with the rest looked up from reference TRBV7-2 and TRBJ1-5, is GAGVSQSPSNKVTEKGKDVELRCDPISGHTALYWYRQSLGQGLEFLIYFQGNSAPDKSGLPSDRFSAERTGGSVSTLTIQRTQQEDSAVYLCASSLVGQNQPQHFGDGTRLSIL.

The table lists this clone with a count of one. This CDR3 reads CATSRGPGGAAVTGELFF. As DNA, the CDR3 is TGTGCCACCAGCAGAGGACCCGGGGGGGCGGCCGTCACCGGGGAGCTGTTTTTT. The gene calls are TRBV15 and TRBJ2-2, with 8 bases fitting TRBD2. The V gene's germline CDR1 is LNHNV and CDR2 YYDKDF (reference sequence). This CDR3 has 18 amino acids. J gave up 4 bases and V 1 base, and 11 bases lay outside the gene matches.

In the case of this clone: The same CDR3 can be traced to other DNA sequences in this sample. The chain employs TRBV9 and TRBJ2-2; D ambiguous. V was pared by 3 bases and J by 0 bases, with 3 bases between. The CDR3 contains 13 residues. The germline V gene encodes CDR1 SGDLS and CDR2 YYNGEE. CDR3 DNA sequence: TGTGCCAGCAGCGCCACGAACACCGGGGAGCTGTTTTTT. It yields the protein CASSATNTGELFF.

The chain uses TRBV19 and TRBJ2-2; tentatively, D is TRBD1 (7 bases). The ends were cut back, 7 bases at V and 9 bases at J, with 18 bases in the middle. The length of the CDR3 is 14 residues. From germline, CDR1 is LNHDA and CDR2 SQIVND (reference sequence). CDR3 in amino acids: CASTPTGRRRELFF. CDR3 nucleotides: TGTGCCAGTACCCCGACAGGGAGGAGGCGGGAGCTGTTTTTT.

The gene calls are TRBV10-2 and TRBJ1-1, with 9 bases lining up with TRBD1. Germline V gives CDR1 WSHSY, CDR2 SAAADI. The trim removed 8 bases at V and 4 bases at J, leaving 5 bases unmatched. The CDR3 is made up of 13 amino acids. The CDR3 loop reads CASREDRGTEAFF. The DNA of the CDR3 is TGCGCCAGCCGCGAGGACAGGGGCACTGAAGCTTTCTTT.

This clone showed up just once. This chain connects TRBV5-1 to TRBJ2-7; 7 bases are a match to TRBD2. The CDR3 has 16 amino acids. Germline loops: CDR1 SGHRS, CDR2 YFSETQ. J was trimmed by 1 base and V by 0 bases; bases with no gene match: 7. The CDR3 spells CASSLGVFGGSYEQYF. The CDR3 DNA reads TGCGCCAGCAGCTTGGGTGTGTTCGGGGGGTCCTACGAGCAGTACTTC.

The rearrangement links TRBV7-2 to TRBJ1-2, with 9 bases aligning to TRBD1. There are 15 residues in the CDR3. The germline gives CDR1 SGHTA, CDR2 FQGNSA. The trim removed 3 bases at V and 2 bases at J, leaving 4 bases unmatched. CDR3 region: CASSLTGGENYGYTF. The CDR3 DNA sequence: TGTGCCAGCAGCTTGACAGGGGGGGAAAACTATGGCTACACCTTC.

The rearrangement joins TRBV6-1 to TRBJ1-6; TRBD1 agrees at 12 bases. The CDR3 is made up of 15 amino acids. The V and J ends lost 2 bases and 9 bases, in that order; junction bases with no gene match: 2. The V gene's germline CDR1 is MNHNS and CDR2 SASEGT. The CDR3 DNA is TGTGCCAGCAGTGAATCGGGACAGGGGGCTTCACCCCTCCACTTT. It specifies CASSESGQGASPLHF.

This clone was picked up one time. The V call is TRBV18, the J call TRBJ2-1; a weak D match, TRBD2 (6 bases). The CDR3 is made up of 14 amino acids. Trimming took off 0 bases at V and 10 bases at J, with 13 bases between the two ends. CDR1 is KGHSH, CDR2 LQKENI, per germline. The CDR3 sequence is CASSPPTGEFEQFF. The CDR3 bases are TGTGCCAGCTCACCACCGACGGGGGAGTTCGAGCAGTTCTTC.

V is TRBV15 and J is TRBJ1-5, with D perhaps TRBD1 (6 bases). The CDR3 loop spans 17 amino acids. V was pared by 3 bases and J by 3 bases, with 18 bases between. CDR1 is LNHNV and CDR2 is YYDKDF in the germline V gene (reference sequence). CDR3 bases: TGTGCCACCAGCAGCGGAGTTCCGGACAGAAACAATCAGCCCCAGCATTTT. Amino acid sequence: CATSSGVPDRNNQPQHF.

The chain combines TRBV18 with TRBJ1-3, with TRBD1 identical over 7 bases. CDR3 length: 14 amino acids. CDR1 is KGHSH and CDR2 is LQKENI in the germline V gene. V was pared by 8 bases and J by 8 bases, with 12 bases of the junction left unmatched. CDR3 region: CASGDSYRQDTIYF. The DNA of the CDR3 is TGTGCCAGCGGGGACAGCTACCGGCAGGACACCATATATTTT.

This rearrangement joins TRBV19 to TRBJ2-1; 12 positions agree with TRBD2. Germline CDR1 is LNHDA and CDR2 is SQIVND (reference sequence). CDR3 length: 17 amino acids. V shed 4 bases and J 4 bases; nucleotides not matched to a gene: 8. The CDR3 DNA is TGTGCCAGTAGTACCCGGACTAGCGGGACCGTATACAATGAGCAGTTCTTC. Protein sequence: CASSTRTSGTVYNEQFF.

The rearrangement uses TRBV5-1 and TRBJ1-3, with 8 bases aligning to TRBD1. Germline CDR1 reads SGHRS; CDR2 reads YFSETQ. This CDR3 region has 14 residues. J was trimmed by 2 bases and V by 5 bases; bases with no gene match: 3. Here the CDR3 DNA reads TGCGCCAGCAGATTACAGGGGGCTGGAAACACCATATATTTT. Protein product: CASRLQGAGNTIYF.

This clone came up once. The chain uses TRBV6-1 and TRBJ2-2; TRBD2 is a possible D gene (6 bases). The CDR3 has 14 amino acids. V lost 4 bases and J 4 bases, leaving 10 bases between the germline ends. Per the germline V gene, CDR1 is MNHNS and CDR2 is SASEGT. As DNA, the CDR3 is TGTGCCAGCAGTGGGGACTTAACCACCGGGGAGCTGTTTTTT. Translating gives CASSGDLTTGELFF.

The V gene is TRBV27, the J gene TRBJ1-2; maybe TRBD1 (5 bases). Germline lookup yields CDR1 MNHEY and CDR2 SMNVEV (reference sequence). V dropped 3 bases and J dropped 0 bases, with 14 bases sitting between them. This CDR3 spans 16 amino acids. CDR3 bases: TGTGCCAGCAGTTTTGTCAGGACAAATACTAACTATGGCTACACCTTC. It specifies CASSFVRTNTNYGYTF.

The V call is TRBV7-2, the J call TRBJ1-5, with 9 bases matching TRBD1. The V gene's germline CDR1 is SGHTA and CDR2 FQGNSA. J was trimmed by 4 bases and V by 5 bases; bases with no gene match: 3. The CDR3 contains 14 residues. CDR3 DNA sequence: TGTGCCAGCAGCCATGGACAGGGGAATCAGCCCCAGCATTTT. This gives the protein CASSHGQGNQPQHF.